The 5 T cell receptor beta chains reported below all come from one sample, sequenced in a study of lymphopenia after photon versus proton radiotherapy. The method was immunoSEQ multiplex PCR; TCRdb's version includes in-frame clones alone and lacks a portion of them. The sample has around 18,000 clones, approximately 82% seen once; the top ten hold 20% to 25%. Source: peripheral blood, taken from a patient treated with proton-based radiotherapy. The receptors come from a man aged 65 to 85 with pancreatic cancer.

This clone came up a few times. This sequence joins TRBV19 and TRBJ1-2; 7 nucleotides line up with TRBD1. V shed 5 bases, J shed 14 bases, and the junction held 17 bases outside the gene matches. The CDR3 is 14 residues long. The germline V gene has CDR1 LNHDA and CDR2 SQIVND (reference sequence). The CDR3 DNA is TGTGCCAGTAGTGTCGTATCGAGACAGGGCCGTATAACCTTC. This codes for CASSVVSRQGRITF. The full variable domain, completed using reference TRBV19 and TRBJ1-2, is DGGITQSPKYLFRKEGQNVTLSCEQNLNHDAMYWYRQDPGQGLRLIYYSQIVNDFQKGDIAEGYSVSREKKESFPLTVTSAQKNPTAFYLCASSVVSRQGRITFGSGTRLTVV.

The CDR3 here is CASSVVTPTGKYGYTF. CDR3 coding DNA: TGTGCCAGCAGCGTAGTAACCCCGACAGGGAAGTATGGCTACACCTTC. The chain carries TRBV9 and TRBJ1-2; 7 bases map to TRBD1. Germline assignment: CDR1 SGDLS and CDR2 YYNGEE. J gave up 5 bases and V 0 bases, and 10 bases lay outside the gene matches. CDR3 size: 16 residues. The full variable domain, rest sourced from reference TRBV9 and TRBJ1-2, is DSGVTQTPKHLITATGQRVTLRCSPRSGDLSVYWYQQSLDQGLQFLIQYYNGEERAKGNILERFSAQQFPDLHSELNLSSLELGDSALYFCASSVVTPTGKYGYTFGSGTRLTVV.

The genes are TRBV6-1 and TRBJ2-2; D is possibly TRBD1 or TRBD2 (6 bases each). In germline, CDR1 is MNHNS, CDR2 SASEGT. The CDR3 spans 13 residues. V lost 7 bases and J lost 6, with 12 bases in between. The CDR3 DNA sequence: TGTGCCAGCATTAGGGGGGACGCCGGGGAGCTGTTTTTT. This encodes CASIRGDAGELFF.

CDR3 in DNA: TGTGCCAGCTCACCGGGACACACGAACACTGAAGCTTTCTTT. It yields the protein CASSPGHTNTEAFF. The chain couples TRBV18 to TRBJ1-1; a possible D gene is TRBD1 (6 bases). V lost 3 bases to trimming and J lost 1 base, with 9 bases between them. Germline CDR1 is KGHSH and CDR2 is LQKENI. The CDR3 loop spans 14 amino acids.

The chain joins TRBV7-8 to TRBJ2-2, with 10 bases lining up with TRBD1. After removal of 5 bases from V and 4 bases from J, the junction contained 4 bases not matched to a gene. CDR3 length equals 15 residues. Germline-derived CDR1 and CDR2 are SGHVS and FQNEAQ. The CDR3: CASSLRDRGTGELFF. The DNA of the CDR3 is TGTGCCAGCAGCCTACGGGACAGGGGCACCGGGGAGCTGTTTTTT.